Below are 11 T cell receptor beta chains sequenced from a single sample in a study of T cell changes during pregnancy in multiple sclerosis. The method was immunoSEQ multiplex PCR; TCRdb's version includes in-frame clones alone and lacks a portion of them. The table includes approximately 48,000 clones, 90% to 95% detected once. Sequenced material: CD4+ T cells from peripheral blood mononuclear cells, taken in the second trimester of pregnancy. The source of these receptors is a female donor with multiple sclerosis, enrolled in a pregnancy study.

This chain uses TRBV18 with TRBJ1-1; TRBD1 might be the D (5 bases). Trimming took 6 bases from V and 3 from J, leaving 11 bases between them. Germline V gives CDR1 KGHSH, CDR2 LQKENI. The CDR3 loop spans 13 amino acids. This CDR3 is CASSADRYTEAFF. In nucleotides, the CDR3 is TGTGCCAGCTCCGCTGACAGATACACTGAAGCTTTCTTT. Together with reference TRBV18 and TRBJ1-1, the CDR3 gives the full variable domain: NAGVMQNPRHLVRRRGQEARLRCSPMKGHSHVYWYRQLPEEGLKFMVYLQKENIIDESGMPKERFSAEFPKEGPSILRIQQVVRGDSAAYFCASSADRYTEAFFGQGTRLTVV.

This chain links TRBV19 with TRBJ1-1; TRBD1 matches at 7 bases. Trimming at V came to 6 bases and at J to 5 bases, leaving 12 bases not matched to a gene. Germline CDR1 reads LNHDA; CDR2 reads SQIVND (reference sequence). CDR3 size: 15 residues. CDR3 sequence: CASSNNRGSGTEAFF. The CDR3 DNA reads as TGTGCCAGTAGCAACAACAGGGGATCGGGTACTGAAGCTTTCTTT.

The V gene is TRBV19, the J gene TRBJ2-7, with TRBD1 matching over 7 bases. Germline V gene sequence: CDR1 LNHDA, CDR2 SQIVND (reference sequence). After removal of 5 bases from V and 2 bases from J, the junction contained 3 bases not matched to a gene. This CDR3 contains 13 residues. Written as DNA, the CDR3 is TGTGCCAGTAGTCGGGACAGAGCCTACGAGCAGTACTTC. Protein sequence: CASSRDRAYEQYF.

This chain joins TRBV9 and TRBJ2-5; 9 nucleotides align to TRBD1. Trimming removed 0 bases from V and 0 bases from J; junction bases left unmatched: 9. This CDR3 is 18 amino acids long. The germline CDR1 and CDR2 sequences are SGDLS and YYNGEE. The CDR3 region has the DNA TGTGCCAGCAGCGTAGAACAGGGGGCGTGGGGGTACCAAGAGACCCAGTACTTC. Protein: CASSVEQGAWGYQETQYF. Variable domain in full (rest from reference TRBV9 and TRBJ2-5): DSGVTQTPKHLITATGQRVTLRCSPRSGDLSVYWYQQSLDQGLQFLIQYYNGEERAKGNILERFSAQQFPDLHSELNLSSLELGDSALYFCASSVEQGAWGYQETQYFGPGTRLLVL.

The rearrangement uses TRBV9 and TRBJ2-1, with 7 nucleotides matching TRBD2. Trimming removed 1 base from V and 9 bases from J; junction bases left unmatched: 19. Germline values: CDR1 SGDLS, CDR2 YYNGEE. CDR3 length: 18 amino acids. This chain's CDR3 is CASSVSPAGFKYNVEQFF. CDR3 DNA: TGTGCCAGCAGCGTAAGCCCAGCGGGGTTCAAGTACAATGTTGAGCAGTTCTTC. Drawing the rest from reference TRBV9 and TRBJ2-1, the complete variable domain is DSGVTQTPKHLITATGQRVTLRCSPRSGDLSVYWYQQSLDQGLQFLIQYYNGEERAKGNILERFSAQQFPDLHSELNLSSLELGDSALYFCASSVSPAGFKYNVEQFFGPGTRLTVL.

In nucleotides, the CDR3 is TGTGCCAGCACACCACCGGGACAGTCTCTCAGCACAGATACGCAGTATTTT. This gives the protein CASTPPGQSLSTDTQYF. The chain uses TRBV7-9 and TRBJ2-3, with 7 bases matching TRBD1. The CDR3 extends over 17 amino acids. V lost 7 bases, J lost 0 bases, and 13 bases stayed unmatched. CDR1 and CDR2 (germline): SEHNR, FQNEAQ (reference sequence).

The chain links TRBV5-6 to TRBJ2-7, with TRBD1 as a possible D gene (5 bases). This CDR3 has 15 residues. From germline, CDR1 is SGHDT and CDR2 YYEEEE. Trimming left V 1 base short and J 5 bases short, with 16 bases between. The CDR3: CASSLRGRGRHEQYF. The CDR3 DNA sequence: TGTGCCAGCAGCTTGAGGGGTAGAGGTCGGCACGAGCAGTACTTC.

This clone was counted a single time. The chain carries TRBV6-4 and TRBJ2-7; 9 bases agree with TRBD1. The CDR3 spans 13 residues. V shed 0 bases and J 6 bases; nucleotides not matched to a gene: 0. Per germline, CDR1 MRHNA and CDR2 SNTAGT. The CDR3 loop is CASSDSDRGEQYF. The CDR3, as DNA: TGTGCCAGCAGTGACTCGGACAGGGGCGAGCAGTACTTC.

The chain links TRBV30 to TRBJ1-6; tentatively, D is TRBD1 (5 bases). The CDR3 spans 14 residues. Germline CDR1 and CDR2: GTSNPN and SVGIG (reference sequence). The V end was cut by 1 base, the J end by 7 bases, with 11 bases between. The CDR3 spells CAWSALSGNSPLHF. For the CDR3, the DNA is TGTGCCTGGAGTGCCCTCTCAGGGAATTCACCCCTCCACTTT.

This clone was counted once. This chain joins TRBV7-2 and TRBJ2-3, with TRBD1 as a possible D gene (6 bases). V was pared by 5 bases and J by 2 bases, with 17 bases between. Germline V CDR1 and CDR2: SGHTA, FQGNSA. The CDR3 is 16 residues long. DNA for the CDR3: TGTGCCAGCAGCCGTACCCCAGGGGAGCCCACAGATACGCAGTATTTT. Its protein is CASSRTPGEPTDTQYF.

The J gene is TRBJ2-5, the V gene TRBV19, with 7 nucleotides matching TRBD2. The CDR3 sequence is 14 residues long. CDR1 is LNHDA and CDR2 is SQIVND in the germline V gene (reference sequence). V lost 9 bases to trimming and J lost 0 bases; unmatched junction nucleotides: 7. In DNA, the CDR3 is TGTGCCAGCCCTGGGGGGGGTTACCAAGAGACCCAGTACTTC. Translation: CASPGGGYQETQYF.